A single sample gave rise to the 26 T cell receptor beta chains below, sequenced in a study of blood T cell repertoires in COVID-19 (dated by TCRdb to about 2020). Library preparation employed the immunoSEQ multiplex PCR assay. The immuneACCESS repertoire file appears here via TCRdb, limited to in-frame rearrangements. These files lack a portion of the clones; in checked studies, under half of the deficit traces to unresolved V genes, and the cause of the others is not known. Across this sample there are roughly 360,000 clones, with roughly 90% seen only once. Jointly, the top ten make up roughly 0.97% of the sample. The sample taken for sequencing was PBMCs or T cells enriched from blood (not recorded which). These receptors all come from a woman in her 30s with acute COVID-19.

V and J are TRBV2 and TRBJ2-7; weak D call: TRBD1 (6 bases). Trimming took 6 bases from V and 5 from J, leaving 11 bases between them. Germline V gene data show CDR1 as SNHLY and CDR2 as FYNNEI. The CDR3 runs 12 residues. In DNA form, the CDR3 reads TGTGCCAGCAGGAACAGGGATCACGAGCAGTACTTC. Translating it yields CASRNRDHEQYF. The variable domain in full, with the rest retrieved from reference TRBV2 and TRBJ2-7, is EPEVTQTPSHQVTQMGQEVILRCVPISNHLYFYWYRQILGQKVEFLVSFYNNEISEKSEIFDDQFSVERPDGSNFTLKIRSTKLEDSAMYFCASRNRDHEQYFGPGTRLTVT.

The chain carries TRBV5-1 and TRBJ1-2, with D uncertain. CDR3 length: 16 residues. The ends were cut back, 2 bases at V and 1 base at J, with 15 bases in the middle. Germline V gene lookup returns CDR1 SGHRS and CDR2 YFSETQ. The CDR3 spells CASSLITGSFNYGYTF. The CDR3, as DNA: TGCGCCAGCAGCTTAATAACCGGGAGCTTTAACTATGGCTACACCTTC.

The rearrangement links TRBV5-1 to TRBJ2-3, with D unclear. The CDR3 has 11 amino acids. V lost 2 bases, J lost 8 bases, and 6 bases lay in between. Germline loops: CDR1 SGHRS, CDR2 YFSETQ. The CDR3 region has the DNA TGCGCCAGCAGCTTTGCACTTACGCAGTATTTT. Protein: CASSFALTQYF.

The chain links TRBV28 to TRBJ1-1, with TRBD1 matching 11 bases. The junction had 7 bases not matched to a gene; V was cut back by 5 bases and J by 8 bases. Germline V gene data show CDR1 as MDHEN and CDR2 as SYDVKM. The CDR3 runs 14 residues. The CDR3 bases are TGTGCCAGCAGTCTCAGGACAGGGGGCCGGGAAGCTTTCTTT. It codes for CASSLRTGGREAFF.

The gene calls are TRBV9 and TRBJ2-7, with D hard to call. Trimming removed 0 bases from V and 3 bases from J, with 7 bases in between. Germline V gene lookup returns CDR1 SGDLS and CDR2 YYNGEE. This CDR3 has 13 amino acids. The CDR3: CASSVANGYEQYF. The CDR3 DNA is TGTGCCAGCAGCGTAGCCAACGGCTACGAGCAGTACTTC.

The chain couples TRBV2 to TRBJ1-3; 7 bases are shared with TRBD1. Germline values: CDR1 SNHLY, CDR2 FYNNEI. This CDR3 contains 15 residues. Losses at the gene ends were 8 bases for V and 1 base for J; bases not matched to a gene: 8. CDR3 DNA: TGTGCCAGCTTCGGGACAGTAGTATCTGGAAACACCATATATTTT. Residues: CASFGTVVSGNTIYF.

The chain links TRBV6-5 to TRBJ1-2; the match to TRBD1 covers 8 bases. The CDR3 loop spans 15 amino acids. Germline V gene sequence: CDR1 MNHEY, CDR2 SVGAGI. Trimming removed 0 bases from V and 3 bases from J; junction bases left unmatched: 3. CDR3: CASSYSARGHYGYTF. As DNA, the CDR3 is TGTGCCAGCAGTTACTCGGCCAGGGGGCACTATGGCTACACCTTC.

The chain recombines TRBV27 with TRBJ1-5, with 7 bases lining up with TRBD1. Germline trimming cut 3 bases from V and 2 bases from J; bases unmatched to any gene: 13. Per germline, CDR1 MNHEY and CDR2 SMNVEV (reference sequence). This CDR3 has 18 amino acids. The CDR3 here is CASSLGSAGGYGNQPQHF. CDR3 DNA sequence: TGTGCCAGCAGTTTGGGATCCGCAGGGGGATATGGCAATCAGCCCCAGCATTTT.

This chain links TRBV3-1 (or the pseudogene TRBV3-2) with TRBJ1-5; 9 bases fit TRBD1. CDR3 length: 15 residues. The trim removed 4 bases at V and 2 bases at J, leaving 3 bases unmatched. Per germline, CDR1 LGHDT and CDR2 YNNKEL (reference sequence). CDR3 loop: CASSLRTGGNQPQHF. As DNA, the CDR3 is TGTGCCAGCAGCCTGCGGACAGGGGGCAATCAGCCCCAGCATTTT.

In this sample, this clone turned up a few times. V usage is TRBV15 and J usage is TRBJ2-1, with D unclear. From germline, CDR1 is LNHNV and CDR2 YYDKDF (reference sequence). Deletions cut 5 bases from V and 0 bases from J, with 11 bases between. The CDR3 extends over 15 amino acids. CDR3 bases: TGTGCCACCAGCGGTCTATTAAGCTCCTACAATGAGCAGTTCTTC. This sequence encodes CATSGLLSSYNEQFF.

The chain has TRBV18 and TRBJ2-1; D is ambiguous. Trimming took 3 bases from V and 10 from J, leaving 10 bases between them. Germline assignment: CDR1 KGHSH and CDR2 LQKENI. The CDR3 has 12 amino acids. CDR3 region: CASSPYRSEQFF. CDR3 bases: TGTGCCAGCTCACCGTACAGATCCGAGCAGTTCTTC. The full variable domain, completed using reference TRBV18 and TRBJ2-1, is NAGVMQNPRHLVRRRGQEARLRCSPMKGHSHVYWYRQLPEEGLKFMVYLQKENIIDESGMPKERFSAEFPKEGPSILRIQQVVRGDSAAYFCASSPYRSEQFFGPGTRLTVL.

V and J are TRBV27 and TRBJ1-1; 8 positions match TRBD1. CDR1 is MNHEY and CDR2 is SMNVEV in the germline V gene (reference sequence). J lost 1 base, V lost 3 bases, and 4 bases had no gene match. The CDR3 is 15 amino acids. This CDR3 reads CASSFYTGGNTEAFF. The DNA of the CDR3 is TGTGCCAGCAGTTTTTACACAGGGGGGAACACTGAAGCTTTCTTT.

The V and J genes are TRBV7-9 and TRBJ2-7, with a weak D call TRBD2 (6 bases). The V gene's germline CDR1 is SEHNR and CDR2 FQNEAQ (reference sequence). V was shortened by 3 bases and J by 5 bases, with 11 bases between the two germline ends. The CDR3 spans 13 residues. This CDR3 reads CASSFGGEDEQYF. CDR3 sequence (DNA): TGTGCCAGCAGCTTCGGGGGTGAAGACGAGCAGTACTTC.

The chain joins TRBV10-2 to TRBJ2-3, with TRBD2 matching 9 bases. This CDR3 comprises 16 residues. With 8 bases clipped from V and 0 bases from J, the junction kept 9 bases outside the gene matches. Germline CDR1 is WSHSY and CDR2 is SAAADI. The CDR3 sequence is CASEAGGLTSTDTQYF. The CDR3 nucleotides are TGCGCCAGCGAGGCGGGGGGGCTAACCAGCACAGATACGCAGTATTTT.

V usage is TRBV5-6 and J usage is TRBJ1-2; D remains unclear. From germline, CDR1 is SGHDT and CDR2 YYEEEE. V shed 0 bases and J shed 1 base, with 7 bases lying between them. The CDR3 loop spans 14 amino acids. The CDR3: CASSLGAFNYGYTF. CDR3 sequence (DNA): TGTGCCAGCAGCTTGGGGGCCTTTAACTATGGCTACACCTTC.

The chain employs TRBV9 and TRBJ2-3; D gene ambiguous. V lost 0 bases and J lost 5, with 10 bases in between. Germline V lookup: CDR1 SGDLS, CDR2 YYNGEE. The CDR3 is 14 amino acids. Here the CDR3 DNA reads TGTGCCAGCAGCGTAGAGCCCTCCGGAGATACGCAGTATTTT. This sequence encodes CASSVEPSGDTQYF. Variable domain in full (rest from reference TRBV9 and TRBJ2-3): DSGVTQTPKHLITATGQRVTLRCSPRSGDLSVYWYQQSLDQGLQFLIQYYNGEERAKGNILERFSAQQFPDLHSELNLSSLELGDSALYFCASSVEPSGDTQYFGPGTRLTVL.

The rearrangement links TRBV4-2 to TRBJ2-7; D is undetermined. Trimming removed 4 bases at V and 3 bases at J, with 10 bases between. The CDR3 consists of 13 residues. From germline, CDR1 is LGHNA and CDR2 YNFKEQ. CDR3 sequence reads: CASSPSSGYEQYF. Here the CDR3 DNA reads TGTGCCAGCAGCCCCTCGTCAGGCTACGAGCAGTACTTC.

This chain connects TRBV1 to TRBJ1-3; the table's D call of TRBD1 was not tested on the DNA. TRBV1 is deemed a pseudogene. The CDR3 sequence is 17 residues long. The CDR3 reads CTSSHGLDRLSGNTIYF. CDR3 coding DNA: TGCACCAGCAGCCACGGGTTAGACAGGCTCTCTGGAAACACCATATATTTT.

This chain uses TRBV29-1 with TRBJ1-1; maybe TRBD1 (5 bases). The germline V gene has CDR1 SQVTM and CDR2 ANQGSEA. The CDR3 consists of 14 residues. V dropped 4 bases and J dropped 2 bases, with 14 bases sitting between them. In DNA, the CDR3 is TGCAGCGTTGGTTCTGGGGGACTTAACACTGAAGCTTTCTTT. Protein sequence: CSVGSGGLNTEAFF.

The chain links TRBV11-2 to TRBJ2-7, with 8 positions matching TRBD1. Trimming at V came to 1 base and at J to 4 bases, leaving 9 bases not matched to a gene. CDR3 length equals 16 residues. Germline loops: CDR1 SGHAT, CDR2 FQNNGV. Here the CDR3 reads CASSLGAGGVRYEQYF. The DNA of the CDR3 is TGTGCCAGCAGCTTAGGGGCAGGGGGCGTCAGGTACGAGCAGTACTTC.

The chain recombines TRBV6-5 with TRBJ2-3; 7 nucleotides agree with TRBD1. J lost 5 bases, V lost 5 bases, and 10 bases had no gene match. Germline-derived CDR1 and CDR2 are MNHEY and SVGAGI. The CDR3 length is 15 residues. DNA for the CDR3: TGTGCCAGCAGTAGCCTGACAGGGTCGGGAGATACGCAGTATTTT. Translation: CASSSLTGSGDTQYF.

This clone was detected once. The chain carries TRBV10-1 and TRBJ2-1; TRBD2 aligns across 11 bases. The CDR3 consists of 15 residues. CDR1 and CDR2 (germline): WNHNN, SYGVQD (reference sequence). V gave up 3 bases and J gave up 10 bases; unmatched junction bases: 8. In DNA form, the CDR3 reads TGCGCCAGCAGTGATGGGACTAGCGGTGCCAGCGAGCAGTTCTTC. Translating gives CASSDGTSGASEQFF.

CDR3 nucleotide sequence: TGCGCCAGCAGCTCCGCCGGGGACAGGGCAACTGAAGCTTTCTTT. As protein: CASSSAGDRATEAFF. The rearrangement links TRBV5-1 to TRBJ1-1; TRBD1 matches at 9 bases. The trim removed 3 bases at V and 5 bases at J, leaving 8 bases unmatched. Germline-derived CDR1 and CDR2 are SGHRS and YFSETQ. The CDR3 contains 15 residues.

The rearrangement links TRBV10-3 to TRBJ2-3, with D maybe TRBD1 (5 bases). Germline CDR1 and CDR2: ENHRY and SYGVKD. V lost 7 bases to trimming and J lost 0 bases, with 17 bases between them. The CDR3 is made up of 16 amino acids. In DNA form, the CDR3 reads TGTGCCATCACTACGGACAATGGGCCTAGCACAGATACGCAGTATTTT. Translated, it gives CAITTDNGPSTDTQYF.

V is TRBV19 and J is TRBJ1-1; D is unclear. The CDR3 has 14 residues. The V gene lost 0 bases and the J gene lost 4 bases, with 9 bases spanning the gap. Germline V gene data show CDR1 as LNHDA and CDR2 as SQIVND (reference sequence). DNA for the CDR3: TGTGCCAGTAGTATAGACACGCTAAGCACTGAAGCTTTCTTT. It codes for CASSIDTLSTEAFF.

This chain connects TRBV5-1 to TRBJ1-3; unclear D gene. Germline V gives CDR1 SGHRS, CDR2 YFSETQ. Trimming stripped 4 bases from V and 4 bases from J, with 15 bases between. The length of the CDR3 is 15 residues. CDR3 in DNA: TGCGCCAGCAGCGCCGGAGGACGTAACGGAAACACCATATATTTT. This codes for CASSAGGRNGNTIYF.